The 9 T cell receptor beta chains presented below share a single source sample, sequenced in a study of OX40 agonist ivuxolimab in advanced cancers. Profiled with immunoSEQ multiplex PCR; TCRdb holds only in-frame clones, not every one. The table shows more than 80,000 clones, with approximately 94% occurring only once. Here the sequenced sample was CD4+ or CD8+ T cells sorted from blood, taken in a trial of the OX40 agonist ivuxolimab. The source is an adult with an advanced solid tumor such as melanoma, head and neck, liver or kidney cancer.

The rearrangement links TRBV27 to TRBJ2-7; no clear D. This CDR3 has 12 amino acids. Germline V gene data show CDR1 as MNHEY and CDR2 as SMNVEV (reference sequence). V shed 6 bases and J shed 6 bases, with 12 bases lying between them. The CDR3: CASRSAWGEQYF. CDR3 nucleotides: TGTGCCAGCAGGTCTGCTTGGGGCGAGCAGTACTTC.

This chain uses TRBV25-1 with TRBJ2-7; a possible D gene is TRBD2 (6 bases). Trimming left V 4 bases short and J 8 bases short, with 18 bases between. Per germline, CDR1 MGHDK and CDR2 SYGVNS. The CDR3 sequence is 14 residues long. The CDR3 loop reads CASSAPGRFTQQYF. The CDR3 DNA reads TGTGCCAGCAGTGCCCCGGGGAGGTTCACTCAGCAGTACTTC.

This CDR3 is CASSLAAGLAVSYEQYF. The CDR3 DNA reads TGTGCCAGCAGCTTAGCAGCCGGACTAGCGGTGTCCTACGAGCAGTACTTC. The chain joins TRBV7-2 to TRBJ2-7, with TRBD2 matching over 10 bases. The ends lost 0 bases at V and 1 base at J; junction bases unmatched: 6. Germline values: CDR1 SGHTA, CDR2 FQGNSA. This CDR3 contains 17 residues. The entire variable domain, with the rest obtained from reference TRBV7-2 and TRBJ2-7, is as follows: GAGVSQSPSNKVTEKGKDVELRCDPISGHTALYWYRQSLGQGLEFLIYFQGNSAPDKSGLPSDRFSAERTGGSVSTLTIQRTQQEDSAVYLCASSLAAGLAVSYEQYFGPGTRLTVT.

The gene calls are TRBV6-6 and TRBJ2-1; D might be TRBD1 (5 bases). Trimming took off 8 bases at V and 8 bases at J, with 13 bases between the two ends. The CDR3 extends over 12 amino acids. Germline CDR1 reads MNHNY; CDR2 reads SVGAGI (reference sequence). The CDR3 region is CASCVQGDEQFF. CDR3 nucleotide sequence: TGTGCCAGCTGCGTTCAGGGCGATGAGCAGTTCTTC.

This rearrangement joins TRBV4-3 to TRBJ1-1, with D unresolved. The CDR3 contains 14 residues. V was cut by 1 base and J by 1 base, with 7 bases left in between. Per germline, CDR1 LGHNA and CDR2 YSLEER. CDR3 coding DNA: TGCGCCAGCAGCCAAGGCGCAGGGAACACTGAAGCTTTCTTT. It encodes CASSQGAGNTEAFF.

V gene TRBV27 combines with J gene TRBJ1-4; no clear D gene. CDR3 length: 15 residues. CDR1 and CDR2 from the germline V gene are MNHEY and SMNVEV (reference sequence). Between the trimmed V and J ends, which lost 4 bases and 4 bases, there was a span of 13 bases. DNA of the CDR3: TGTGCCAGCAGTTCCAATGCCGGAGGTAATGAAAAACTGTTTTTT. This sequence encodes CASSSNAGGNEKLFF.

The chain recombines TRBV5-8 with TRBJ2-7, with D possibly called TRBD1 or TRBD2 (5 bases each). Between the trimmed V and J ends, which lost 0 bases and 2 bases, there was a span of 9 bases. The CDR3 is 14 amino acids. Germline lookup yields CDR1 SGHTS and CDR2 YDEGEE. The CDR3 sequence: CASSLAGAAYEQYF. CDR3 nucleotide sequence: TGTGCCAGCAGCTTGGCCGGGGCAGCCTACGAGCAGTACTTC.

The chain links TRBV7-8 to TRBJ2-5, with TRBD2 matching over 12 bases. This CDR3 region has 18 residues. J lost 2 bases, V lost 0 bases, and 7 bases had no gene match. Germline values: CDR1 SGHVS, CDR2 FQNEAQ. The CDR3 DNA sequence: TGTGCCAGCAGCTTAGCTCGGGTGGGACTAGCGGGTCAAGAGACCCAGTACTTC. It is translated as CASSLARVGLAGQETQYF. Using reference TRBV7-8 and TRBJ2-5 for the parts outside the CDR3, the full variable domain is GAGVSQSPRYKVAKRGQDVALRCDPISGHVSLFWYQQALGQGPEFLTYFQNEAQLDKSGLPSDRFFAERPEGSVSTLKIQRTQQEDSAVYLCASSLARVGLAGQETQYFGPGTRLLVL.

The chain joins TRBV25-1 to TRBJ1-4, with D possibly TRBD1 on 6 matching bases. V was trimmed by 0 bases and J by 11 bases, leaving 19 bases between them. The CDR3 is made up of 16 amino acids. CDR1 MGHDK and CDR2 SYGVNS come from the germline V gene. For the CDR3, the DNA is TGTGCCAGCAGTGAATATAGGACAGCCGGGGATGGGAAACTGTTTTTT. It yields the protein CASSEYRTAGDGKLFF.